Sequencing of this TCR beta chain was carried out in a study of cytomegalovirus exposure and HLA in healthy donors. The study ran its PCR with 60 Vbeta and 13 Jbeta primers. The data were produced by immunoSEQ multiplex PCR, yet TCRdb's version contains in-frame clones alone and is incomplete. The table records around 120,000 clones, 80% to 90% of them present only once. The CDR3 runs to 14 residues. Germline lookup yields CDR1 MGHRA and CDR2 YSYEKL. The V end lost 8 bases, the J end lost 4 bases, and 14 bases lay between the germline ends. The sequence was obtained from a man aged 50-59 years in good health and CMV-seronegative. The chain combines TRBV4-1 with TRBJ1-4, with no clear D. The sequenced material came from PBMCs. CDR3: CASRRRGINEKLFF. The CDR3, as DNA: TGCGCCAGCCGCCGCCGGGGAATTAATGAAAAACTGTTTTTT.